This passage covers 31 T cell receptor beta chains from one sample sequenced in a study of blood T cell repertoires in COVID-19. Repertoires were generated with immunoSEQ multiplex PCR, while TCRdb's copy carries only in-frame clones and drops some. The repertoire consists of 55,000 to 75,000 clones, with about 80% occurring once and the leading ten covering roughly a fifth. The specimen sequenced was peripheral blood. The receptors here all came from a man older than 75 with active or convalescent COVID-19.

V and J are TRBV3-1 (or the pseudogene TRBV3-2) and TRBJ2-3; D perhaps matches TRBD2 (6 bases). This CDR3 has 17 residues. Trimming stripped 4 bases from V and 0 bases from J, with 17 bases between. Germline-derived CDR1 and CDR2 are LGHDT and YNNKEL (reference sequence). The CDR3, as DNA: TGTGCCAGCAGCCGACAACTCTGGGCGGGGAGCACAGATACGCAGTATTTT. Its translation: CASSRQLWAGSTDTQYF.

The chain links TRBV7-2 to TRBJ2-7; 10 nucleotides line up with TRBD2. Germline lookup yields CDR1 SGHTA and CDR2 FQGNSA. V was clipped by 1 base and J by 3 bases; unmatched bases: 3. The CDR3 extends over 15 amino acids. The CDR3 region is CASSLGSGGLYEQYF. For the CDR3, the DNA is TGTGCCAGCAGCTTAGGTAGCGGGGGGCTCTACGAGCAGTACTTC.

This clone was counted between two and nine times. The chain uses TRBV11-2 and TRBJ1-1; D is undetermined. This CDR3 contains 13 residues. Trimming removed 4 bases from V and 1 base from J, with 7 bases in between. Germline V gives CDR1 SGHAT, CDR2 FQNNGV. CDR3 protein: CASSSPQNTEAFF. For the CDR3, the DNA is TGTGCCAGCAGCTCCCCACAGAACACTGAAGCTTTCTTT.

This CDR3 reads CAISDRGRQSSNEQFF. The CDR3 DNA reads as TGTGCCATCAGTGATCGAGGACGACAGTCTAGCAATGAGCAGTTCTTC. The J gene is TRBJ2-1, the V gene TRBV10-3, with a possible D match to TRBD1 (5 bases). There are 16 residues in the CDR3. Trimming took 3 bases from V and 6 from J, leaving 18 bases between them. The V gene's germline CDR1 is ENHRY and CDR2 SYGVKD.

The V gene is TRBV28, the J gene TRBJ2-7, with D possibly matching TRBD1 (5 bases). CDR3 length equals 17 residues. Trimming pared 5 bases from V and 0 bases from J, leaving 20 bases between. Germline lookup yields CDR1 MDHEN and CDR2 SYDVKM. The CDR3 DNA follows: TGTGCCAGCAGTCCAATTCGCGACGGACAAAGCTCCTACGAGCAGTACTTC. The encoded protein is CASSPIRDGQSSYEQYF. Based on the CDR3 plus reference TRBV28 and TRBJ2-7, the full variable domain is DVKVTQSSRYLVKRTGEKVFLECVQDMDHENMFWYRQDPGLGLRLIYFSYDVKMKEKGDIPEGYSVSREKKERFSLILESASTNQTSMYLCASSPIRDGQSSYEQYFGPGTRLTVT.

The chain joins TRBV9 to TRBJ1-1, with D uncertain. V lost 4 bases, J lost 0 bases, and 13 bases lay in between. Germline CDR1 and CDR2: SGDLS and YYNGEE. This CDR3 has 15 amino acids. The CDR3 is CASSPQTALNTEAFF. The CDR3 DNA reads as TGTGCCAGCAGCCCCCAAACAGCCTTGAACACTGAAGCTTTCTTT.

This chain links TRBV9 with TRBJ1-1; TRBD1 aligns across 8 bases. Germline CDR1 and CDR2: SGDLS and YYNGEE. The CDR3 is made up of 16 amino acids. V was pared by 2 bases and J by 0 bases, with 6 bases of the junction left unmatched. CDR3 nucleotide sequence: TGTGCCAGCAGCGTCGGGACAGGTCACATGAACACTGAAGCTTTCTTT. Translated, it gives CASSVGTGHMNTEAFF.

CDR3 region: CASSTRDTGELFF. Written as DNA, the CDR3 is TGTGCCAGCAGCACCCGGGACACCGGGGAGCTGTTTTTT. The chain carries TRBV5-8 and TRBJ2-2; D call uncertain. V shed 4 bases and J shed 3 bases, with 7 bases lying between them. There are 13 residues in the CDR3. Germline values: CDR1 SGHTS, CDR2 YDEGEE. The full variable domain, its missing parts supplied by reference TRBV5-8 and TRBJ2-2, is EAGVTQSPTHLIKTRGQQATLRCSPISGHTSVYWYQQALGLGLQFLLWYDEGEERNRGNFPPRFSGRQFPNYSSELNVNALELEDSALYLCASSTRDTGELFFGEGSRLTVL.

The V gene is TRBV3-1 (or the pseudogene TRBV3-2), the J gene TRBJ2-5, with D unresolved. Per the germline V gene, CDR1 is LGHDT and CDR2 is YNNKEL (reference sequence). CDR3 length equals 15 residues. Between the trimmed V and J ends, which lost 1 base and 4 bases, there was a span of 13 bases. CDR3 sequence reads: CASSQGVVTGETQYF. Here the CDR3 DNA reads TGTGCCAGCAGCCAAGGGGTGGTAACGGGAGAGACCCAGTACTTC.

This clone has a handful of counts. The chain recombines TRBV7-8 with TRBJ2-7; D unclear. Germline V CDR1 and CDR2: SGHVS, FQNEAQ. V shed 5 bases and J shed 2 bases, with 19 bases lying between them. The CDR3 runs 16 residues. CDR3 sequence (DNA): TGTGCCAGCAGCCGAGACATCGAGCGAGAAACCTACGAGCAGTACTTC. Translating it yields CASSRDIERETYEQYF.

The chain employs TRBV27 and TRBJ1-1; tentatively, D is TRBD1 (5 bases). V shed 3 bases and J shed 4 bases, with 12 bases lying between them. Germline CDR1 and CDR2: MNHEY and SMNVEV (reference sequence). This CDR3 comprises 14 residues. The chain's CDR3 is CASSFFGGSTEAFF. In DNA form, the CDR3 reads TGTGCCAGCAGTTTTTTCGGGGGTAGCACTGAAGCTTTCTTT.

The V and J genes are TRBV7-2 and TRBJ2-5, with TRBD1 matching over 11 bases. The germline gives CDR1 SGHTA, CDR2 FQGNSA. Unmatched junction bases numbered 6, after V lost 6 bases and J lost 3 bases. The CDR3 spans 15 residues. CDR3 sequence: CASRKGTGGEETQYF. The DNA for the CDR3 is TGTGCCAGCAGGAAGGGGACAGGGGGGGAAGAGACCCAGTACTTC.

DNA for the CDR3: TGCGCCAGCAGCTTGGCCAGCGGGGGGAACTCCCAAGAGACCCAGTACTTC. This translates into CASSLASGGNSQETQYF. This chain links TRBV5-1 with TRBJ2-5, with 9 bases fitting TRBD2. This CDR3 is built from 17 residues. V shed 0 bases, J shed 1 base, and the junction held 7 bases outside the gene matches. Germline values: CDR1 SGHRS, CDR2 YFSETQ.

The rearrangement links TRBV7-9 to TRBJ2-6, with D hard to call. Germline loops: CDR1 SEHNR, CDR2 FQNEAQ (reference sequence). The ends were cut back, 1 base at V and 1 base at J, with 5 bases in the middle. This CDR3 comprises 15 residues. In nucleotides, the CDR3 is TGTGCCAGCAGCTTAGTGAGATCTGGGGCCAACGTCCTGACTTTC. Translating it yields CASSLVRSGANVLTF.

This clone appeared once. The CDR3 loop reads CAILSGGSTDTQYF. The CDR3, as DNA: TGTGCCATCCTCTCAGGGGGCAGCACAGATACGCAGTATTTT. This chain joins TRBV28 and TRBJ2-3, with 8 nucleotides matching TRBD1. V shed 10 bases and J 0 bases; nucleotides not matched to a gene: 6. The length of the CDR3 is 14 residues. Germline assignment: CDR1 MDHEN and CDR2 SYDVKM.

This clone was counted a few times. The chain couples TRBV5-1 to TRBJ2-2, with D perhaps TRBD2 (6 bases). V was clipped by 0 bases and J by 8 bases, with 11 bases between them. This CDR3 comprises 14 residues. In germline, CDR1 is SGHRS, CDR2 YFSETQ. The CDR3 DNA reads as TGCGCCAGCAGCTTGGAGTTAGCGGAAGGGGAGCTGTTTTTT. Its translation is CASSLELAEGELFF.

The J gene is TRBJ1-2, the V gene TRBV11-2, with D possibly TRBD1 on 5 matching bases. The CDR3 loop spans 13 amino acids. In germline, CDR1 is SGHAT, CDR2 FQNNGV. V lost 7 bases to trimming and J lost 7 bases, with 16 bases between them. The CDR3, as DNA: TGTGCCAGCATCCAAGGGGATTATGGTGGCTACACCTTC. Translation gives CASIQGDYGGYTF.

The chain is built from TRBV7-2 and TRBJ2-7; 9 positions agree with TRBD2. The V and J ends lost 5 bases and 3 bases, in that order; junction bases with no gene match: 8. The CDR3 totals 15 residues. Germline V gene data show CDR1 as SGHTA and CDR2 as FQGNSA. The CDR3 DNA reads TGTGCCAGCAGCCTCTCTAGCGGGAACAACTACGAGCAGTACTTC. It codes for CASSLSSGNNYEQYF.

The chain recombines TRBV5-1 with TRBJ2-1; no definite D call. The CDR3 consists of 13 residues. The V gene lost 6 bases and the J gene lost 0 bases, with 7 bases spanning the gap. Germline V gene sequence: CDR1 SGHRS, CDR2 YFSETQ. CDR3 in DNA: TGCGCCAGCAAGATAGACTCCTACAATGAGCAGTTCTTC. Translation gives CASKIDSYNEQFF.

This clone was seen a handful of times. The rearrangement uses TRBV19 and TRBJ2-2; the match to TRBD1 covers 8 bases. CDR1 and CDR2 from the germline V gene are LNHDA and SQIVND (reference sequence). With 5 bases clipped from V and 6 bases from J, the junction kept 2 bases outside the gene matches. The CDR3 is 13 residues long. CDR3 nucleotide sequence: TGTGCCAGTAGTCCACAGGGGGCCGGGGAGCTGTTTTTT. Translating gives CASSPQGAGELFF.

This clone is a singleton in its sample. The J gene is TRBJ1-2, the V gene TRBV7-8; 11 nucleotides match TRBD1. Germline V gene sequence: CDR1 SGHVS, CDR2 FQNEAQ. The V and J ends lost 3 bases and 6 bases, in that order; junction bases with no gene match: 6. There are 15 residues in the CDR3. The CDR3 spells CASSLTGQGANGYTF. The CDR3 DNA follows: TGTGCCAGCAGCTTGACCGGACAGGGGGCTAATGGCTACACCTTC.

This clone has just one count. The V call is TRBV19, the J call TRBJ1-6; the match to TRBD1 covers 7 bases. This CDR3 has 14 amino acids. V lost 7 bases and J lost 6; bases outside the gene matches: 6. From germline, CDR1 is LNHDA and CDR2 SQIVND (reference sequence). The CDR3 loop reads CASTPGQSNSPLHF. The DNA of the CDR3 is TGTGCCAGTACCCCGGGACAGAGTAATTCACCCCTCCACTTT. Drawing the rest from reference TRBV19 and TRBJ1-6, the complete variable domain is DGGITQSPKYLFRKEGQNVTLSCEQNLNHDAMYWYRQDPGQGLRLIYYSQIVNDFQKGDIAEGYSVSREKKESFPLTVTSAQKNPTAFYLCASTPGQSNSPLHFGNGTRLTVT.

The chain employs TRBV18 and TRBJ2-1; 13 bases line up with TRBD2. The CDR3 has 19 residues. V shed 3 bases and J 5 bases; nucleotides not matched to a gene: 13. CDR1 and CDR2 (germline): KGHSH, LQKENI. The CDR3 is CASSPPGLAGFRAHNEQFF. The CDR3 DNA is TGTGCCAGCTCACCCCCGGGACTAGCGGGATTTCGGGCACACAATGAGCAGTTCTTC.

V and J are TRBV6-5 and TRBJ2-7, with a weak D call TRBD1 (6 bases). The V and J ends lost 0 bases and 2 bases respectively, with 11 bases between them. CDR1 and CDR2 from the germline V gene are MNHEY and SVGAGI. This CDR3 has 15 residues. CDR3 sequence: CASSYSSQGTYEQYF. The CDR3 region has the DNA TGTGCCAGCAGTTACTCATCCCAGGGGACCTACGAGCAGTACTTC.

The table lists this clone with a count of one. V is TRBV6-5 and J is TRBJ2-7; D is perhaps TRBD1 (6 bases). Trimming took 7 bases from V and 6 from J, leaving 13 bases between them. The germline V gene encodes CDR1 MNHEY and CDR2 SVGAGI. The CDR3 length is 12 residues. CDR3 sequence (DNA): TGTGCCAGCAAGAGACAGGCTAGCGAGCAGTACTTC. It yields the protein CASKRQASEQYF.

The V and J genes are TRBV12-3 or TRBV12-4 and TRBJ2-2; D might be TRBD2 (5 bases). Trimming took 6 bases from V and 6 from J, leaving 11 bases between them. The CDR3 contains 13 residues. The CDR3: CASRTHGAGELFF. The CDR3 DNA sequence: TGTGCCAGCAGGACCCACGGGGCCGGGGAGCTGTTTTTT.

The J gene is TRBJ1-1, the V gene TRBV27; D unresolved. The V gene's germline CDR1 is MNHEY and CDR2 SMNVEV (reference sequence). V dropped 7 bases and J dropped 1 base, with 19 bases sitting between them. The CDR3 runs to 16 residues. DNA of the CDR3: TGTGCCAGCAACCCTTGGGCCCGAACAGCGAACACTGAAGCTTTCTTT. Protein sequence: CASNPWARTANTEAFF.

The chain combines TRBV9 with TRBJ1-1; 7 nucleotides line up with TRBD1. V gave up 2 bases and J gave up 5 bases; unmatched junction bases: 15. Germline CDR1 is SGDLS and CDR2 is YYNGEE. This CDR3 region has 17 residues. CDR3 nucleotide sequence: TGTGCCAGCAGCGTTAGTGGTTCCGGGGCAGGGGGGACTGAAGCTTTCTTT. Translated: CASSVSGSGAGGTEAFF.

The DNA for the CDR3 is TGTGCCAGCAGTCCATCCTCCGGAGGCCCCTACGAGCAGTACTTC. Translation: CASSPSSGGPYEQYF. The chain links TRBV6-5 to TRBJ2-7; TRBD2 might be the D (5 bases). The CDR3 contains 15 residues. Trimming shortened V by 5 bases and J by 2 bases, and 16 bases separated the two germline ends. Germline V CDR1 and CDR2: MNHEY, SVGAGI.

The rearrangement links TRBV7-3 to TRBJ2-3; D remains ambiguous. Trimming stripped 2 bases from V and 2 bases from J, with 8 bases between. The V gene's germline CDR1 is SGHTA and CDR2 FQGTGA. The length of the CDR3 is 14 residues. The CDR3 spells CASSLGTATDTQYF. The CDR3 DNA reads TGTGCCAGCAGCTTAGGTACAGCCACAGATACGCAGTATTTT.

The genes are TRBV5-5 and TRBJ2-3; TRBD1 matches 7 bases. Trimming removed 4 bases from V and 2 bases from J; junction bases left unmatched: 10. CDR3 length equals 16 residues. Germline values: CDR1 SGHKS, CDR2 YYEKEE (reference sequence). This CDR3 is CASSLLGDRDTDTQYF. CDR3 sequence (DNA): TGTGCCAGCAGCCTGCTGGGGGACAGAGACACAGATACGCAGTATTTT.